These T cell receptor beta chains were read from a single sample in a study of T cell responses to AZD1222 COVID-19 vaccine. Profiled with immunoSEQ multiplex PCR; TCRdb holds only in-frame clones, not every one. The profile covers more than 110,000 clones, with approximately 85% appearing a single time and about 8% taken by the ten largest. The sample in question was peripheral blood, obtained on day 0 of AZD1222 vaccination. These receptors were collected from an adult in good health. The CDR3 runs from the conserved cysteine through the conserved F or W. The D gene is left open where the match is weak. The listing skips clone size in some rows; elsewhere it reads once, few, many or a size class.

v_gene: TRBV2
d_gene: NA
abundance: NA
j_gene: TRBJ2-1
len: 12
CDR3aa: CASSPGVKEQFF
CDR3nt: TGTGCCAGCAGTCCCGGGGTAAAAGAGCAGTTCTTC

v_gene: TRBV5-1
d_gene: NA
abundance: few
j_gene: TRBJ1-3
len: 16
CDR3aa: CASSLAGDPAGNTIYF
CDR3nt: TGCGCCAGCAGCTTGGCTGGGGATCCGGCTGGAAACACCATATATTTT

v_gene: TRBV29-1
d_gene: TRBD1
abundance: NA
j_gene: TRBJ2-5
len: 14
CDR3aa: CSVDFQDRGETQYF
CDR3nt: TGCAGCGTTGACTTCCAGGACAGGGGAGAGACCCAGTACTTC

v_gene: TRBV5-1
d_gene: NA
abundance: NA
j_gene: TRBJ2-2
len: 14
CDR3aa: CASSSLENTGELFF
CDR3nt: TGCGCCAGCAGCTCTCTAGAGAACACCGGGGAGCTGTTTTTT

v_gene: TRBV19
d_gene: TRBD1
abundance: NA
j_gene: TRBJ1-2
len: 14
CDR3aa: CASSKRDRAIGYTF
CDR3nt: TGTGCCAGTAGTAAGAGGGACAGGGCGATTGGCTACACCTTC

v_gene: TRBV14
d_gene: TRBD1
abundance: NA
j_gene: TRBJ1-3
len: 15
CDR3aa: CASSVTGGTGNTIYF
CDR3nt: TGTGCCAGCAGCGTGACAGGGGGCACTGGAAACACCATATATTTT

v_gene: TRBV6-5
d_gene: NA
abundance: NA
j_gene: TRBJ1-3
len: 14
CDR3aa: CASSLTETRNTIYF
CDR3nt: TGTGCCAGCAGTTTGACAGAAACCCGAAACACCATATATTTT

v_gene: TRBV5-6
d_gene: TRBD1
abundance: NA
j_gene: TRBJ2-3
len: 15
CDR3aa: CASRWTGGDPDTQYF
CDR3nt: TGTGCCAGCAGGTGGACAGGGGGCGACCCAGATACGCAGTATTTT

v_gene: TRBV5-1
d_gene: TRBD2
abundance: NA
j_gene: TRBJ2-1
len: 16
CDR3aa: CASSLAPAGEVSEQFF
CDR3nt: TGCGCCAGCAGCTTGGCCCCAGCGGGAGAAGTCAGTGAGCAGTTCTTC

v_gene: TRBV5-8
d_gene: NA
abundance: once
j_gene: TRBJ1-1
len: 16
CDR3aa: CASRLNLQGGNTEAFF
CDR3nt: TGTGCCAGCAGATTGAACCTTCAGGGAGGGAACACTGAAGCTTTCTTT

v_gene: TRBV7-9
d_gene: NA
abundance: NA
j_gene: TRBJ2-7
len: 13
CDR3aa: CASSPGAGVEQYF
CDR3nt: TGTGCCAGCAGCCCAGGGGCCGGGGTCGAGCAGTACTTC

v_gene: TRBV7-2
d_gene: NA
abundance: NA
j_gene: TRBJ2-5
len: 12
CDR3aa: CASSLNRETQYF
CDR3nt: TGTGCCAGCAGCTTAAACCGGGAGACCCAGTACTTC

v_gene: TRBV30
d_gene: NA
abundance: NA
j_gene: TRBJ1-4
len: 13
CDR3aa: CAWMGGFGEKLFF
CDR3nt: TGTGCCTGGATGGGGGGGTTTGGTGAAAAACTGTTTTTT

v_gene: TRBV2
d_gene: NA
abundance: NA
j_gene: TRBJ1-1
len: 14
CDR3aa: CASVLPWMSTEAFF
CDR3nt: TGTGCCAGCGTTCTTCCCTGGATGAGTACTGAAGCTTTCTTT

v_gene: TRBV5-6
d_gene: TRBD2
abundance: once
j_gene: TRBJ2-1
len: 18
CDR3aa: CASSPGFTGLAGGNEQFF
CDR3nt: TGTGCCAGCAGCCCCGGGTTTACGGGACTAGCGGGAGGGAATGAGCAGTTCTTC

v_gene: TRBV12-5
d_gene: TRBD2
abundance: NA
j_gene: TRBJ2-1
len: 16
CDR3aa: CASGLVHSGSYNEQFF
CDR3nt: TGTGCTAGTGGTTTGGTACATAGCGGGAGTTACAATGAGCAGTTCTTC

v_gene: TRBV9
d_gene: TRBD1
abundance: once
j_gene: TRBJ1-1
len: 14
CDR3aa: CASSVGGQGPEAFF
CDR3nt: TGTGCCAGCAGCGTAGGAGGACAGGGGCCTGAAGCTTTCTTT

v_gene: TRBV28
d_gene: NA
abundance: NA
j_gene: TRBJ2-1
len: 15
CDR3aa: CASLGVWESYNEQFF
CDR3nt: TGTGCCAGTCTGGGGGTTTGGGAGTCCTACAATGAGCAGTTCTTC

v_gene: TRBV6-5
d_gene: TRBD2
abundance: NA
j_gene: TRBJ2-7
len: 15
CDR3aa: CASTPSGAGVREQYF
CDR3nt: TGTGCCAGCACCCCGAGTGGGGCGGGAGTTAGGGAGCAGTACTTC

v_gene: TRBV19
d_gene: TRBD2
abundance: few
j_gene: TRBJ2-1
len: 15
CDR3aa: CASRLSGSGYNEQFF
CDR3nt: TGTGCCAGCCGATTAAGCGGGAGTGGGTACAATGAGCAGTTCTTC

v_gene: TRBV19
d_gene: NA
abundance: NA
j_gene: TRBJ1-2
len: 16
CDR3aa: CASSLPKGPDGYGYTF
CDR3nt: TGTGCCAGTAGTCTCCCGAAAGGGCCTGATGGCTATGGCTACACCTTC

v_gene: TRBV10-3
d_gene: TRBD2
abundance: NA
j_gene: TRBJ2-7
len: 15
CDR3aa: CAISDPPSGSYEQYF
CDR3nt: TGTGCCATCAGTGACCCCCCTAGCGGCTCCTACGAGCAGTACTTC

v_gene: TRBV28
d_gene: TRBD2
abundance: NA
j_gene: TRBJ2-5
len: 17
CDR3aa: CASSLAPASGHQETQYF
CDR3nt: TGTGCCAGCAGTCTCGCGCCGGCTAGCGGACACCAAGAGACCCAGTACTTC

v_gene: TRBV5-1
d_gene: NA
abundance: NA
j_gene: TRBJ2-1
len: 17
CDR3aa: CASSLVGGMDGYNEQFF
CDR3nt: TGCGCCAGCAGCCTTGTTGGCGGGATGGATGGGTACAATGAGCAGTTCTTC

v_gene: TRBV3-1/TRBV3-2
d_gene: TRBD1
abundance: few
j_gene: TRBJ2-5
len: 16
CDR3aa: CASSLFTGGAQETQYF
CDR3nt: TGTGCCAGCAGCCTTTTTACAGGGGGAGCCCAAGAGACCCAGTACTTC

v_gene: TRBV30
d_gene: NA
abundance: NA
j_gene: TRBJ1-1
len: 13
CDR3aa: CAWSVAGDTEAFF
CDR3nt: TGTGCCTGGAGTGTGGCGGGAGACACTGAAGCTTTCTTT

v_gene: TRBV2
d_gene: NA
abundance: NA
j_gene: TRBJ2-7
len: 14
CDR3aa: CASSEDWGPYEQYF
CDR3nt: TGTGCCAGCAGTGAAGACTGGGGACCTTACGAGCAGTACTTC

v_gene: TRBV7-9
d_gene: TRBD1
abundance: NA
j_gene: TRBJ2-7
len: 14
CDR3aa: CASSSDRGGYEQYF
CDR3nt: TGTGCCAGCAGCTCGGACAGGGGGGGTTACGAGCAGTACTTC

v_gene: TRBV15
d_gene: TRBD2
abundance: NA
j_gene: TRBJ2-1
len: 15
CDR3aa: CATSRYDGRDAEQFF
CDR3nt: TGTGCCACCAGCAGATATGACGGGAGGGATGCTGAGCAGTTCTTC

v_gene: TRBV2
d_gene: NA
abundance: NA
j_gene: TRBJ2-5
len: 12
CDR3aa: CASSQGPETQYF
CDR3nt: TGTGCCAGCAGCCAAGGTCCGGAGACCCAGTACTTC

v_gene: TRBV11-2
d_gene: TRBD1
abundance: NA
j_gene: TRBJ2-7
len: 16
CDR3aa: CASSWTGGAGAYEQYF
CDR3nt: TGTGCCAGCAGCTGGACAGGGGGAGCGGGGGCCTACGAGCAGTACTTC

v_gene: TRBV15
d_gene: NA
abundance: once
j_gene: TRBJ2-7
len: 15
CDR3aa: CATSRDLDGPYEQYF
CDR3nt: TGTGCCACCAGCAGAGACCTTGACGGCCCCTACGAGCAGTACTTC

v_gene: TRBV12-5
d_gene: NA
abundance: NA
j_gene: TRBJ1-4
len: 15
CDR3aa: CASGCRGWCWQKLFF
CDR3nt: TGTGCTAGTGGTTGTAGAGGATGGTGTTGGCAAAAACTGTTTTTT

v_gene: TRBV10-1
d_gene: NA
abundance: NA
j_gene: TRBJ2-3
len: 13
CDR3aa: CASSRTSTDTQYF
CDR3nt: TGCGCCAGCAGCCGCACTAGCACAGATACGCAGTATTTT

v_gene: TRBV2
d_gene: NA
abundance: NA
j_gene: TRBJ2-2
len: 15
CDR3aa: CASSFIGGNTGELFF
CDR3nt: TGTGCCAGCAGTTTCATAGGGGGGAACACCGGGGAGCTGTTTTTT

v_gene: TRBV30
d_gene: NA
abundance: NA
j_gene: TRBJ2-1
len: 16
CDR3aa: CAWSVQMGGPYNEQFF
CDR3nt: TGTGCCTGGAGTGTACAGATGGGAGGCCCCTACAATGAGCAGTTCTTC

v_gene: TRBV5-1
d_gene: TRBD1
abundance: NA
j_gene: TRBJ2-7
len: 14
CDR3aa: CASSPGQAPYEQYF
CDR3nt: TGCGCCAGCAGCCCGGGACAGGCCCCCTACGAGCAGTACTTC

v_gene: TRBV5-4
d_gene: NA
abundance: NA
j_gene: TRBJ1-2
len: 14
CDR3aa: CASSLVPEGTGYTF
CDR3nt: TGTGCCAGCAGCTTGGTTCCGGAGGGGACCGGCTACACCTTC

v_gene: TRBV12-1
d_gene: NA
abundance: NA
j_gene: TRBJ2-5
len: 17
CDR3aa: CASSFFISGGLQETQYF
CDR3nt: TGTGCCAGCAGCTTTTTCATTAGCGGGGGACTACAAGAGACCCAGTACTTC

v_gene: TRBV19
d_gene: NA
abundance: once
j_gene: TRBJ1-5
len: 15
CDR3aa: CASSSWDEGNQPQHF
CDR3nt: TGTGCCAGTAGTAGCTGGGATGAGGGCAATCAGCCCCAGCATTTT

v_gene: TRBV5-1
d_gene: NA
abundance: NA
j_gene: TRBJ1-1
len: 14
CDR3aa: CASTLGRGNTEAFF
CDR3nt: TGCGCCAGCACCCTGGGCAGGGGAAACACTGAAGCTTTCTTT

v_gene: TRBV9
d_gene: NA
abundance: NA
j_gene: TRBJ1-3
len: 15
CDR3aa: CASSVAGNAGNTIYF
CDR3nt: TGTGCCAGCAGCGTAGCAGGGAACGCTGGAAACACCATATATTTT

v_gene: TRBV10-3
d_gene: TRBD1
abundance: NA
j_gene: TRBJ2-3
len: 17
CDR3aa: CAISDGLRGLGTDTQYF
CDR3nt: TGTGCCATCAGTGATGGGTTGAGGGGGCTGGGCACAGATACGCAGTATTTT

v_gene: TRBV2
d_gene: TRBD1
abundance: NA
j_gene: TRBJ1-1
len: 11
CDR3aa: CASTGGTEAFF
CDR3nt: TGTGCCAGCACAGGGGGCACTGAAGCTTTCTTT

v_gene: TRBV10-3
d_gene: NA
abundance: NA
j_gene: TRBJ1-1
len: 13
CDR3aa: CAISESREAEAFF
CDR3nt: TGTGCCATCAGTGAGTCTAGGGAGGCTGAAGCTTTCTTT

v_gene: TRBV10-3
d_gene: NA
abundance: NA
j_gene: TRBJ1-1
len: 12
CDR3aa: CAISGTNTEAFF
CDR3nt: TGTGCCATCAGCGGGACGAACACTGAAGCTTTCTTT

v_gene: TRBV5-1
d_gene: NA
abundance: once
j_gene: TRBJ1-3
len: 12
CDR3aa: CASVGDGNTIYF
CDR3nt: TGCGCCAGTGTGGGGGACGGAAACACCATATATTTT

v_gene: TRBV2
d_gene: NA
abundance: NA
j_gene: TRBJ1-1
len: 13
CDR3aa: CASSEILQGLAFF
CDR3nt: TGTGCCAGCAGTGAGATATTGCAGGGTCTGGCTTTCTTT